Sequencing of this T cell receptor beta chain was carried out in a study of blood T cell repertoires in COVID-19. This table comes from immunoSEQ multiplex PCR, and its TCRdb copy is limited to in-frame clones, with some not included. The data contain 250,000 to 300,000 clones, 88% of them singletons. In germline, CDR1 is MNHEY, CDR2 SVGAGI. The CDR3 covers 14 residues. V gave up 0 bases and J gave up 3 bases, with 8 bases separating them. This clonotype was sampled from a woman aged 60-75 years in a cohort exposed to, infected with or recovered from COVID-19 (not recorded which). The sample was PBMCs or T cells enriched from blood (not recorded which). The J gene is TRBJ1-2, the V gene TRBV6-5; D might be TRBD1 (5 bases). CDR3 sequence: CASSYSGGDYGYTF. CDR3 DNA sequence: TGTGCCAGCAGTTACTCGGGAGGGGACTATGGCTACACCTTC.